These 15 T cell receptor beta chains were sequenced from one sample in a study of blood T cell repertoires in COVID-19. Measured with immunoSEQ multiplex PCR; TCRdb has only the in-frame clones, and not every one. Seen here are around 71,000 clones, roughly 86% observed once, and the top ten hold 1.5% to 2.5%. The source material was peripheral blood. These receptors all come from a woman aged 55-75 years with acute or convalescent COVID-19.

The chain uses TRBV13 and TRBJ2-3, with 8 bases identical to TRBD2. The CDR3 covers 16 residues. With V trimmed by 0 bases and J by 1 base, 3 bases remained unmatched. CDR1 and CDR2 from the germline V gene are PRHDT and FYEKMQ (reference sequence). The CDR3 DNA follows: TGTGCCAGCAGCTTAGGGTCAGCGGGAGGCACAGATACGCAGTATTTT. It yields the protein CASSLGSAGGTDTQYF.

The J gene is TRBJ2-7, the V gene TRBV4-2; TRBD2 is a possible D gene (6 bases). There are 16 residues in the CDR3. Germline V gene sequence: CDR1 LGHNA, CDR2 YNFKEQ. Trimming left V 4 bases short and J 5 bases short, with 21 bases between. CDR3: CASSPLGAGTSHEQYF. CDR3 nucleotide sequence: TGTGCCAGCAGCCCCCTCGGGGCGGGAACGAGTCACGAGCAGTACTTC.

The sample holds one count of this clone. The rearrangement joins TRBV5-1 to TRBJ2-1; 16 bases align to TRBD2. This CDR3 spans 15 amino acids. J lost 8 bases, V lost 4 bases, and 3 bases had no gene match. From germline, CDR1 is SGHRS and CDR2 YFSETQ. The CDR3 loop reads CASSSGTSGGDEQFF. The CDR3 DNA is TGCGCCAGCAGCAGCGGGACTAGCGGGGGGGATGAGCAGTTCTTC. The full variable domain, its missing parts supplied by reference TRBV5-1 and TRBJ2-1, is KAGVTQTPRYLIKTRGQQVTLSCSPISGHRSVSWYQQTPGQGLQFLFEYFSETQRNKGNFPGRFSGRQFSNSRSEMNVSTLELGDSALYLCASSSGTSGGDEQFFGPGTRLTVL.

The chain combines TRBV20-1 with TRBJ2-3; D ambiguous. V was clipped by 7 bases and J by 0 bases, with 5 bases between them. CDR3 size: 11 residues. Germline V CDR1 and CDR2: DFQATT, SNEGSKA (reference sequence). The CDR3 loop reads CSGASTDTQYF. The CDR3 bases are TGCAGTGGGGCGAGCACAGATACGCAGTATTTT.

V gene TRBV19 combines with J gene TRBJ2-7, with 7 bases aligning to TRBD2. The germline gives CDR1 LNHDA, CDR2 SQIVND (reference sequence). V shed 4 bases, J shed 1 base, and the junction held 1 base outside the gene matches. The CDR3 contains 13 residues. CDR3 in DNA: TGTGCCAGTAGTAGGACTAGTTCCTACGAGCAGTACTTC. It encodes CASSRTSSYEQYF.

J is TRBJ1-1 and V is TRBV6-1; possibly TRBD1 for D (5 bases). The CDR3 totals 14 residues. Germline CDR1 and CDR2: MNHNS and SASEGT. V gave up 1 base and J gave up 7 bases, with 13 bases separating them. In DNA form, the CDR3 reads TGTGCCAGCAGTGAAGACGGCAGGGTAGGTGAAGCTTTCTTT. Its translation: CASSEDGRVGEAFF.

V and J are TRBV28 and TRBJ1-4, with 7 nucleotides matching TRBD1. The CDR3 is made up of 16 amino acids. Trimming removed 5 bases from V and 8 bases from J; junction bases left unmatched: 14. Germline CDR1 reads MDHEN; CDR2 reads SYDVKM. The CDR3 DNA reads TGTGCCAGCAGTCCTCCAGGGGGAGCTCAGCGGGAAAAACTGTTTTTT. Translated: CASSPPGGAQREKLFF.

The V call is TRBV5-6, the J call TRBJ2-1, with 10 bases that match TRBD1. The length of the CDR3 is 14 residues. Germline assignment: CDR1 SGHDT and CDR2 YYEEEE. The trim removed 4 bases at V and 9 bases at J, leaving 7 bases unmatched. Here the CDR3 reads CASSLGQGTGEQFF. Here the CDR3 DNA reads TGTGCCAGCAGCCTGGGACAGGGGACTGGTGAGCAGTTCTTC.

This clone was recorded only once. The chain recombines TRBV4-3 with TRBJ1-2; the match to TRBD1 covers 7 bases. V shed 3 bases, J shed 8 bases, and the junction held 3 bases outside the gene matches. The germline V gene encodes CDR1 LGHNA and CDR2 YSLEER. The CDR3 has 12 residues. As DNA, the CDR3 is TGCGCCAGCAGCCACGGACAGGTCGGCTACACCTTC. This translates into CASSHGQVGYTF.

This chain connects TRBV6-5 to TRBJ2-3; D is possibly TRBD1 (6 bases). CDR3 length equals 13 residues. Germline V gene data show CDR1 as MNHEY and CDR2 as SVGAGI. V gave up 6 bases and J gave up 6 bases, with 13 bases separating them. Here the CDR3 DNA reads TGTGCCAGCAGCAAACAGGGAGCGGATACGCAGTATTTT. It yields the protein CASSKQGADTQYF.

The V call is TRBV7-8, the J call TRBJ2-7; 9 positions match TRBD2. V shed 5 bases, J shed 0 bases, and the junction held 5 bases outside the gene matches. The CDR3 runs 15 residues. Germline CDR1 reads SGHVS; CDR2 reads FQNEAQ. The CDR3 bases are TGTGCCAGCAGCCAACTAGCGGGCCTCTCCTACGAGCAGTACTTC. As protein: CASSQLAGLSYEQYF.

The CDR3 is CASSLVAGGQGDTQYF. DNA of the CDR3: TGTGCCAGCAGCTTAGTGGCGGGGGGGCAAGGAGATACGCAGTATTTT. The chain couples TRBV7-2 to TRBJ2-3, with 9 bases fitting TRBD2. The V and J ends lost 1 base and 5 bases, in that order; junction bases with no gene match: 7. The CDR3 has 16 residues. Germline-derived CDR1 and CDR2 are SGHTA and FQGNSA.

The rearrangement uses TRBV5-6 and TRBJ2-3; maybe TRBD1 (6 bases). Trimming cost V 6 bases and J 0 bases, with 20 bases left between them. CDR1 SGHDT and CDR2 YYEEEE come from the germline V gene. CDR3 length: 17 residues. CDR3 coding DNA: TGTGCCAGCACCTGGGGACACCGGAGCCTCAGCACAGATACGCAGTATTTT. It specifies CASTWGHRSLSTDTQYF.

The chain links TRBV7-9 to TRBJ1-1; the D is unclear. CDR1 is SEHNR, CDR2 FQNEAQ, per germline (reference sequence). V gave up 2 bases and J gave up 5 bases, with 3 bases separating them. The CDR3 runs to 11 residues. CDR3 protein: CASSLITEAFF. The CDR3 DNA reads as TGTGCCAGCAGCTTAATAACTGAAGCTTTCTTT. The full variable domain, completed using reference TRBV7-9 and TRBJ1-1, is DTGVSQNPRHKITKRGQNVTFRCDPISEHNRLYWYRQTLGQGPEFLTYFQNEAQLEKSRLLSDRFSAERPKGSFSTLEIQRTEQGDSAMYLCASSLITEAFFGQGTRLTVV.

J is TRBJ1-4 and V is TRBV16; possibly TRBD1 for D (6 bases). In germline, CDR1 is KGHSY, CDR2 FQNENV. The ends were cut back, 7 bases at V and 8 bases at J, with 14 bases in the middle. This CDR3 has 13 residues. The CDR3 DNA follows: TGTGCCAGCACGGCCGGGACACTAGAAAAACTGTTTTTT. It is translated as CASTAGTLEKLFF.